This T cell receptor (beta chain) comes out of a study of blood T cell repertoires in COVID-19. The overall study: The analysed material was cDNA or gDNA that came from T cells, B-cell-depleted T cells, or PBMCs.

Only in-frame clones appear in the TCRdb table, and some are missing; sequencing was by immunoSEQ multiplex PCR. The data hold about 46,000 clones, with 80% to 90% observed a single time. Seattle-derived patients entered the study during active infection and were followed longitudinally. This clone was detected only a few times. The sample taken for sequencing was peripheral blood. The receptor's source is a woman of 80 years or more with COVID-19, enrolled during active disease.

CDR3 residues: CASSPGQGDNTEAFF. CDR3 in DNA: TGTGCCAGCAGTCCGGGACAGGGAGACAACACTGAAGCTTTCTTT. The chain joins TRBV6-5 to TRBJ1-1; 9 bases align to TRBD1. Germline CDR1 reads MNHEY; CDR2 reads SVGAGI. J was trimmed by 2 bases and V by 5 bases; bases with no gene match: 6. The CDR3 has 15 residues.